A single sample gave rise to the 10 T cell receptor beta chains below, sequenced in a study of Ad26.COV2.S vaccination and SARS-CoV-2 variants. Libraries were prepared by immunoSEQ multiplex PCR; TCRdb keeps only in-frame clonotypes and omits some of them. Here the sample spans some 330,000 clones, 85% to 90% being singletons. The treatment was: over 15 received Ad26.COV2.S at low or high dose, single or two shots; about 5 received placebo; per-sample allocation not given. The samples were gathered on day 63 after the first injection of vaccine or placebo. This specimen consisted of peripheral blood, obtained in a trial of Ad26.COV2.S vaccine versus placebo. The receptors come from a person between 18 and 65 years old who received the Ad26.COV2.S COVID-19 vaccine or a placebo.

The chain is built from TRBV6-6 and TRBJ1-5, with TRBD1 identical over 8 bases. This CDR3 has 15 amino acids. V shed 4 bases, J shed 2 bases, and the junction held 4 bases outside the gene matches. Germline V CDR1 and CDR2: MNHNY, SVGAGI (reference sequence). The CDR3 DNA reads as TGTGCCAGCAGTTCAGGACAGGGAGGCAATCAGCCCCAGCATTTT. It translates to CASSSGQGGNQPQHF.

The rearrangement uses TRBV9 and TRBJ2-1; 10 positions agree with TRBD2. With 4 bases clipped from V and 9 bases from J, the junction kept 10 bases outside the gene matches. Germline lookup yields CDR1 SGDLS and CDR2 YYNGEE. The CDR3 has 15 amino acids. The CDR3 DNA reads TGTGCCAGCAGCATTACTAGCGGGACCCACGGTGAGCAGTTCTTC. Translation: CASSITSGTHGEQFF.

The V call is TRBV28, the J call TRBJ1-5; D remains ambiguous. The CDR3 length is 12 residues. V was trimmed by 9 bases and J by 3 bases, leaving 9 bases between them. CDR1 is MDHEN and CDR2 is SYDVKM in the germline V gene. The CDR3 region is CASGQVNQPQHF. CDR3 coding DNA: TGTGCCAGTGGGCAGGTCAATCAGCCCCAGCATTTT.

V gene TRBV2 combines with J gene TRBJ2-7; the match to TRBD2 covers 9 bases. The J segment lost 6 bases and the V segment lost 6 bases, leaving 6 bases of the junction unmatched. The CDR3 has 13 amino acids. The germline CDR1 and CDR2 sequences are SNHLY and FYNNEI. The CDR3 DNA follows: TGTGCCAGCAGGCTAGCGGGACTGGGCGAGCAGTACGTC. Translating gives CASRLAGLGEQYV.

This clone was counted only a few times. The chain employs TRBV7-9 and TRBJ2-2; TRBD2 might be the D (7 bases). This CDR3 contains 16 residues. V was shortened by 5 bases and J by 4 bases, with 17 bases between the two germline ends. CDR1 is SEHNR and CDR2 is FQNEAQ in the germline V gene (reference sequence). The CDR3 DNA reads TGTGCCAGCAGCGTTGCACGGGGGGCCAGCACCGGGGAGCTGTTTTTT. It encodes CASSVARGASTGELFF.

V gene TRBV5-5 combines with J gene TRBJ2-3; unclear D gene. In germline, CDR1 is SGHKS, CDR2 YYEKEE (reference sequence). This CDR3 region has 16 residues. V was shortened by 4 bases and J by 2 bases, with 17 bases between the two germline ends. The CDR3 sequence: CASSLLRNQNTDTQYF. CDR3 DNA: TGTGCCAGCAGCCTCTTACGCAACCAAAACACAGATACGCAGTATTTT.

V usage is TRBV18 and J usage is TRBJ1-1, with 8 bases lining up with TRBD1. Unmatched junction bases numbered 4, after V lost 4 bases and J lost 3 bases. Germline CDR1 reads KGHSH; CDR2 reads LQKENI. CDR3 length equals 14 residues. Here the CDR3 DNA reads TGTGCCAGCTCACTCCAGACAGGGGACACTGAAGCTTTCTTT. Its protein is CASSLQTGDTEAFF.

The V call is TRBV19, the J call TRBJ1-1, with a possible D match to TRBD1 (6 bases). V lost 5 bases and J 4 bases, leaving 26 bases between the germline ends. The CDR3 totals 18 residues. Germline assignment: CDR1 LNHDA and CDR2 SQIVND (reference sequence). As DNA, the CDR3 is TGTGCCAGTAGTGACCTCGTACAGGGTATGGTATATGGCACTGAAGCTTTCTTT. Amino acids: CASSDLVQGMVYGTEAFF.

CDR3 in amino acids: CASSKLAGGPPSYNEQFF. For the CDR3, the DNA is TGTGCCAGCAGCAAACTAGCGGGAGGCCCCCCCTCCTACAATGAGCAGTTCTTC. The rearrangement joins TRBV7-3 to TRBJ2-1; 12 bases line up with TRBD2. The trim removed 5 bases at V and 0 bases at J, leaving 8 bases unmatched. The CDR3 sequence is 18 residues long. Germline CDR1 is SGHTA and CDR2 is FQGTGA.

The gene calls are TRBV30 and TRBJ1-5; 9 nucleotides align to TRBD1. Germline values: CDR1 GTSNPN, CDR2 SVGIG (reference sequence). The CDR3 covers 13 residues. V shed 5 bases, J shed 7 bases, and the junction held 6 bases outside the gene matches. The CDR3 DNA follows: TGTGCCTGGGGCACAGGGGGCGGCCAGCCCCAGCATTTT. Its translation is CAWGTGGGQPQHF.